These T cell receptor beta chains were read from a single sample in a study of T cell repertoires in cytomegalovirus infection. These receptors' targets are unknown. TCRdb reprocessed the reads via MiXCR and lists one record per CDR3 protein. The sample lists around 750,000 distinct CDR3 sequences, roughly 33% occurring once. The sequenced sample was cultured CD8+ T cells from PBMCs, obtained from culture after CMV antigen stimulation. These receptors all stem from a human donor in good health (CMV status not recorded). Some clones in this sample may be carry-over from other donors' samples. CDR3s include the opening cysteine and the closing phenylalanine or tryptophan. The order of the fields is clone size, V gene, D gene, J gene, CDR3 protein, CDR3 DNA. The D gene is left open where the match is weak. A row's size may be missing; if present it is once, few, many or a size class.

clone size: .; V gene: TRBV6-5; D gene: .; J gene: TRBJ2-5; CDR3 protein: CASSWAAELETQYF; CDR3 DNA: TGTGCCAGCAGTTGGGCAGCGGAATTGGAGACCCAGTACTTC
clone size: .; V gene: TRBV7-6; D gene: .; J gene: TRBJ1-5; CDR3 protein: CASAQTAGGNQPQHF; CDR3 DNA: TGTGCCAGCGCACAAACTGCAGGGGGCAATCAGCCCCAGCATTTT
clone size: many; V gene: TRBV7-2; D gene: TRBD2; J gene: TRBJ2-1; CDR3 protein: CASSLTSGGNNEQFF; CDR3 DNA: TGTGCCAGCAGCTTAACTAGCGGGGGGAACAATGAGCAGTTCTTC
clone size: .; V gene: TRBV29-1; D gene: TRBD1; J gene: TRBJ1-2; CDR3 protein: CSVGTGVEYGYTF; CDR3 DNA: TGCAGCGTTGGAACAGGGGTGGAGTATGGCTACACCTTC
clone size: few; V gene: TRBV6-5; D gene: .; J gene: TRBJ2-7; CDR3 protein: CALGENPYEQYF; CDR3 DNA: TGTGCCCTCGGAGAAAATCCCTACGAGCAGTACTTC
clone size: .; V gene: TRBV9; D gene: .; J gene: TRBJ1-2; CDR3 protein: CASRDTNFPYGYTF; CDR3 DNA: TGTGCCAGCCGGGACACAAACTTCCCCTATGGCTACACCTTC
clone size: .; V gene: TRBV24-1; D gene: .; J gene: TRBJ2-2; CDR3 protein: CATSRGNTGELFF; CDR3 DNA: TGTGCCACCAGTCGAGGGAACACCGGGGAGCTGTTTTTT
clone size: few; V gene: TRBV2; D gene: .; J gene: TRBJ1-1; CDR3 protein: CASTGGIHGAFF; CDR3 DNA: TGTGCCAGCACCGGGGGGATCCACGGAGCTTTCTTT
clone size: few; V gene: TRBV7-2; D gene: .; J gene: TRBJ1-2; CDR3 protein: CASSLSTTNYGYTF; CDR3 DNA: TGTGCCAGCAGCCTGTCGACAACTAACTATGGCTACACCTTC
clone size: .; V gene: TRBV15; D gene: .; J gene: TRBJ1-5; CDR3 protein: CATSRDRGNNQPQHF; CDR3 DNA: TGTGCCACCAGCAGAGATCGGGGCAACAATCAGCCCCAGCATTTT
clone size: few; V gene: TRBV28; D gene: .; J gene: TRBJ1-1; CDR3 protein: CASSLEGVMNTEAFF; CDR3 DNA: TGTGCCAGCAGTTTGGAAGGAGTTATGAACACTGAAGCTTTCTTT
clone size: .; V gene: TRBV28; D gene: TRBD1; J gene: TRBJ2-7; CDR3 protein: CASRTRGPDEQYF; CDR3 DNA: TGTGCCAGCCGGACCAGGGGGCCGGACGAGCAGTACTTC
clone size: many; V gene: TRBV6-1; D gene: .; J gene: TRBJ1-4; CDR3 protein: CASSSKDSYLNEKLFF; CDR3 DNA: TGTGCCAGCAGCTCCAAAGACAGCTACCTTAATGAAAAACTGTTTTTT
clone size: many; V gene: TRBV7-9; D gene: .; J gene: TRBJ2-4; CDR3 protein: CASSLGSGTAKNIQYF; CDR3 DNA: TGTGCCAGCAGCTTAGGGTCAGGGACGGCCAAAAACATTCAGTACTTC
clone size: few; V gene: TRBV19; D gene: .; J gene: TRBJ1-1; CDR3 protein: CASTWDTGKTEAFF; CDR3 DNA: TGTGCCAGTACCTGGGACACGGGGAAGACTGAAGCTTTCTTT
clone size: few; V gene: TRBV6-2/TRBV6-3; D gene: .; J gene: TRBJ2-5; CDR3 protein: CASSYNLGVKETQYF; CDR3 DNA: TGTGCCAGCAGTTACAACTTGGGTGTCAAAGAGACCCAGTACTTC
clone size: .; V gene: TRBV14; D gene: .; J gene: TRBJ1-2; CDR3 protein: CASSPTPRRIDGYTF; CDR3 DNA: TGTGCCAGCAGCCCCACCCCGCGGAGGATTGATGGCTACACCTTC
clone size: few; V gene: TRBV10-3; D gene: TRBD1; J gene: TRBJ1-2; CDR3 protein: CAIFGTGQNYGYTF; CDR3 DNA: TGTGCCATCTTTGGGACAGGACAAAACTATGGCTACACCTTC
clone size: .; V gene: TRBV2; D gene: .; J gene: TRBJ2-5; CDR3 protein: CASRPWDGFQETQYF; CDR3 DNA: TGTGCCAGCAGACCCTGGGACGGTTTCCAAGAGACCCAGTACTTC
clone size: few; V gene: TRBV4-2; D gene: TRBD2; J gene: TRBJ2-7; CDR3 protein: CASSQELAGGLPYEQYF; CDR3 DNA: TGTGCCAGCAGCCAAGAACTAGCGGGGGGACTACCCTACGAGCAGTACTTC
clone size: .; V gene: TRBV12-5; D gene: TRBD1; J gene: TRBJ1-2; CDR3 protein: CASGMTPGTGDPVYGYTF; CDR3 DNA: TGTGCTAGTGGTATGACACCCGGGACAGGGGACCCGGTCTATGGCTACACCTTC
clone size: .; V gene: TRBV25-1; D gene: TRBD2; J gene: TRBJ2-1; CDR3 protein: CASSEYNTPSPSGGIGEQFF; CDR3 DNA: TGTGCCAGCAGTGAATATAACACCCCCTCCCCTAGCGGGGGAATCGGTGAGCAGTTCTTC
clone size: .; V gene: TRBV7-9; D gene: .; J gene: TRBJ1-2; CDR3 protein: CASSLDSLIYGYTF; CDR3 DNA: TGTGCCAGCAGCTTAGATTCGCTAATTTATGGCTACACCTTC
clone size: many; V gene: TRBV7-2; D gene: .; J gene: TRBJ2-5; CDR3 protein: CASSTPTGTRETQYF; CDR3 DNA: TGTGCCAGCAGCACCCCGACAGGGACTCGGGAGACCCAGTACTTC
clone size: .; V gene: TRBV27; D gene: .; J gene: TRBJ2-2; CDR3 protein: CASSGRGVGPGELFF; CDR3 DNA: TGTGCCAGCAGTGGTAGGGGGGTTGGTCCCGGGGAGCTGTTTTTT
clone size: few; V gene: TRBV12-5; D gene: TRBD1; J gene: TRBJ1-2; CDR3 protein: CASGTGGTDYGYTF; CDR3 DNA: TGTGCTAGTGGCACAGGGGGCACTGACTATGGCTACACCTTC
clone size: .; V gene: TRBV15; D gene: .; J gene: TRBJ1-2; CDR3 protein: CATSRELSAHNYGYTF; CDR3 DNA: TGTGCCACCAGCAGAGAATTATCGGCTCACAACTATGGCTACACCTTC
clone size: many; V gene: TRBV7-6; D gene: TRBD1; J gene: TRBJ2-3; CDR3 protein: CASSLTGGTDTQYF; CDR3 DNA: TGTGCCAGCAGCTTAACAGGGGGCACAGATACGCAGTATTTT
clone size: many; V gene: TRBV7-6; D gene: .; J gene: TRBJ1-6; CDR3 protein: CASSLLPGQRNSPLHF; CDR3 DNA: TGTGCCAGCAGCTTATTACCAGGACAGAGAAATTCACCCCTCCACTTT
clone size: .; V gene: TRBV4-3; D gene: .; J gene: TRBJ2-1; CDR3 protein: CASSHERDVAGFPYNEQFF; CDR3 DNA: TGCGCCAGCAGCCACGAAAGGGACGTGGCGGGGTTCCCCTACAATGAGCAGTTCTTC